This T cell receptor beta chain is drawn from a study of identical twins. Study conclusions and caveats: With abundant cord blood beta clonotypes, insertions were fewer; memory repertoires showed no such pattern. Conclusions leaned on cross-sectional statistical analysis and did not track the same donors over time. The study found weaker excess twin sharing in beta out-of-frame sequences.

The CDR3 runs to 15 residues. Per the germline V gene, CDR1 is SEHNR and CDR2 is FQNEAQ (reference sequence). Unique molecular identifiers were present on cDNA, and template switching added a universal primer site. TCRdb fed the 5' RACE reads into MiXCR, producing one record per CDR3 protein. This table holds roughly 1.6 million distinct CDR3 sequences, around 33% found once. On this clonotype: Its antigen is not identified. Germline is not matched at one junction end, which may reflect a read error.

V usage is TRBV7-9 and J usage is TRBJ1-5; D uncertain. The TCR was taken from a newborn girl in good health. Input material: cord blood. The CDR3 DNA sequence: TGTGCTAGCAGCTTAGATGGGTTCTTCAATCAGCCCCAGCATTTT. It is translated as CASSLDGFFNQPQHF.